This passage covers 20 T cell receptor beta chains from one sample sequenced in a study of T cells in Graves' hyperthyroidism and ophthalmopathy. Amplification of TCR beta CDR3 regions was performed using RNA transcripts as template. The HTBI primer set served for first-round RT-PCR of the TCR CDR3. Each CDR3 protein gets one entry after TCRdb re-called the multiplex PCR reads with MiXCR. The sample holds 360,000 or so distinct CDR3 sequences, around 18% seen once. Sequenced sample: blood. The origin of the receptors is a woman aged 40 to 50 with Graves' ophthalmopathy.

At least ten counts were recorded for this clonotype. V gene TRBV7-3 combines with J gene TRBJ2-5; no clear D gene. The germline V gene encodes CDR1 SGHTA and CDR2 FQGTGA. V lost 5 bases to trimming and J lost 1 base, with 11 bases between them. The CDR3 is made up of 14 amino acids. The CDR3 region has the DNA TGTGCCAGCAGCCCCGGGCCCTTCCAAGAGACCCAGTACTTC. Translating gives CASSPGPFQETQYF.

This clonotype was seen at least ten times. This chain uses TRBV15 with TRBJ2-2; 8 positions match TRBD2. The CDR3 is 17 residues long. Germline-derived CDR1 and CDR2 are LNHNV and YYDKDF (reference sequence). With V trimmed by 3 bases and J by 3 bases, 9 bases remained unmatched. For the CDR3, the DNA is TGTGCCACCAGCAGTTATGCGTCGGGAGGGGACACCGGGGAGCTGTTTTTT. This gives the protein CATSSYASGGDTGELFF.

The chain joins TRBV5-1 to TRBJ2-7; 11 bases match TRBD2. Trimming cost V 2 bases and J 4 bases; bases outside gene matches: 5. The length of the CDR3 is 15 residues. Germline V lookup: CDR1 SGHRS, CDR2 YFSETQ. The CDR3 reads CASSFSGRAAYEQYF. CDR3 in DNA: TGCGCCAGCAGCTTTAGCGGGAGGGCGGCGTACGAGCAGTACTTC.

This clonotype has at least ten counts. This sequence joins TRBV28 and TRBJ2-6; maybe TRBD1 (6 bases). Germline-derived CDR1 and CDR2 are MDHEN and SYDVKM. The CDR3 has 15 residues. Trimming removed 4 bases from V and 10 bases from J, with 17 bases in between. The CDR3 DNA reads as TGTGCCAGCAGTTGGGGACAACCCGGGGTTAACGTCCTGACTTTC. As protein: CASSWGQPGVNVLTF.

This clonotype was seen repeatedly, ten times or more. Here the CDR3 reads CASSLGSFSNYGYTF. DNA of the CDR3: TGTGCCAGCAGCTTAGGTAGTTTCTCAAACTATGGCTACACCTTC. This sequence joins TRBV7-2 and TRBJ1-2; D not certain. The CDR3 has 15 amino acids. Germline CDR1 reads SGHTA; CDR2 reads FQGNSA. The V end lost 1 base, the J end lost 2 bases, and 11 bases lay between the germline ends. Drawing the rest from reference TRBV7-2 and TRBJ1-2, the complete variable domain is GAGVSQSPSNKVTEKGKDVELRCDPISGHTALYWYRQSLGQGLEFLIYFQGNSAPDKSGLPSDRFSAERTGGSVSTLTIQRTQQEDSAVYLCASSLGSFSNYGYTFGSGTRLTVV.

The sample holds many counts of this clonotype. This chain joins TRBV20-1 and TRBJ1-5, with no clear D. The V gene lost 0 bases and the J gene lost 9 bases, with 12 bases spanning the gap. The CDR3 is 13 residues long. From germline, CDR1 is DFQATT and CDR2 SNEGSKA (reference sequence). CDR3 sequence: CSARETVVLPQHF. The CDR3 region has the DNA TGCAGTGCTAGAGAAACGGTGGTCCTGCCCCAGCATTTT.

Many counts were recorded for this clonotype. For the CDR3, the DNA is TGTGCCAGTAGTATAGAGTCAGGGGGCTCTTTCCAGCCCCAGCATTTT. Its translation: CASSIESGGSFQPQHF. The gene calls are TRBV19 and TRBJ1-5; 8 bases agree with TRBD1. V was pared by 0 bases and J by 7 bases, with 8 bases of the junction left unmatched. The CDR3 has 16 residues. CDR1 is LNHDA and CDR2 is SQIVND in the germline V gene (reference sequence).

In its sample, this clonotype was seen many times. The rearrangement joins TRBV6-5 to TRBJ1-1, with TRBD1 matching over 8 bases. Trimming removed 6 bases from V and 4 bases from J; junction bases left unmatched: 10. The CDR3 covers 15 residues. In germline, CDR1 is MNHEY, CDR2 SVGAGI. The DNA of the CDR3 is TGTGCCAGCAGGGGGACAGGATCGTGGGGCACTGAAGCTTTCTTT. This sequence encodes CASRGTGSWGTEAFF.

The sample holds many counts of this clonotype. The rearrangement links TRBV5-1 to TRBJ2-7; 7 bases align to TRBD2. The CDR3 spans 15 residues. V lost 5 bases and J lost 0; bases outside the gene matches: 8. Germline V gives CDR1 SGHRS, CDR2 YFSETQ. The DNA for the CDR3 is TGCGCCAGCAGGGGAGGACTAGGGAGCTCCTACGAGCAGTACTTC. It encodes CASRGGLGSSYEQYF.

This clonotype was picked up many times. CDR3 region: CASSTPIRGTPYEQYF. CDR3 nucleotide sequence: TGTGCCAGCAGTACTCCAATTCGGGGTACCCCCTACGAGCAGTACTTC. This chain uses TRBV28 with TRBJ2-7; maybe TRBD2 (5 bases). The CDR3 has 16 amino acids. V was cut by 5 bases and J by 2 bases, with 19 bases left in between. Looked up from germline, CDR1 is MDHEN and CDR2 is SYDVKM.

In its sample, this clonotype was seen many times. This chain connects TRBV12-5 to TRBJ2-5, with a possible D match to TRBD1 (5 bases). The germline V and J ends were trimmed by 5 bases and 1 base, with 11 bases remaining between them. Germline values: CDR1 LGHNT, CDR2 FRNRAP. The CDR3 sequence is 14 residues long. This CDR3 reads CASGKGKSQETQYF. CDR3 sequence (DNA): TGTGCTAGTGGTAAGGGGAAAAGCCAAGAGACCCAGTACTTC.

Many counts were recorded for this clonotype. This chain connects TRBV9 to TRBJ1-1, with D possibly being TRBD1 (6 bases). Deletions cut 6 bases from V and 0 bases from J, with 12 bases between. This CDR3 is 14 amino acids long. Per the germline V gene, CDR1 is SGDLS and CDR2 is YYNGEE. Here the CDR3 DNA reads TGTGCCAGCACCGAAACAGGGATGAACACTGAAGCTTTCTTT. Translated: CASTETGMNTEAFF.

This clonotype was seen repeatedly, ten times or more. CDR3: CASSRSLRGSYEQYF. The CDR3, as DNA: TGTGCCAGCAGTCGATCACTCAGGGGATCCTACGAGCAGTACTTC. V and J are TRBV6-1 and TRBJ2-7; possible D gene TRBD1, 6 bases. Per germline, CDR1 MNHNS and CDR2 SASEGT. This CDR3 spans 15 amino acids. Trimming stripped 5 bases from V and 1 base from J, with 15 bases between.

In its sample, this clonotype was seen a few times. The chain has TRBV20-1 and TRBJ2-5; D ambiguous. The CDR3 loop spans 13 amino acids. Per germline, CDR1 DFQATT and CDR2 SNEGSKA (reference sequence). V lost 3 bases to trimming and J lost 2 bases, with 10 bases between them. This chain's CDR3 is CSASRTSQETQYF. Here the CDR3 DNA reads TGCAGTGCTAGTAGGACGTCTCAAGAGACCCAGTACTTC.

There are many counts of this clonotype. The chain links TRBV11-2 to TRBJ2-2; D not resolved. CDR3 length: 14 residues. The ends were cut back, 1 base at V and 6 bases at J, with 9 bases in the middle. Germline V gives CDR1 SGHAT, CDR2 FQNNGV. The CDR3 DNA sequence: TGTGCCAGCAGCTTAGCAGATTTGGCCGGGGAGCTGTTTTTT. Its translation: CASSLADLAGELFF.

This rearrangement joins TRBV3-1 to TRBJ1-2, with a possible D match to TRBD1 (5 bases). Trimming cost V 4 bases and J 5 bases, with 17 bases left between them. The length of the CDR3 is 15 residues. Germline CDR1 LGHDT, CDR2 YNNKEL (reference sequence). CDR3 loop: CASSPRGTSTYGYTF. For the CDR3, the DNA is TGTGCCAGCAGCCCACGGGGCACCTCAACTTATGGCTACACCTTC.

In its sample, this clonotype was seen many times. This sequence joins TRBV7-2 and TRBJ2-5; tentative D call: TRBD1 (5 bases). CDR3 length: 11 residues. Trimming left V 5 bases short and J 9 bases short, with 10 bases between. The germline V gene encodes CDR1 SGHTA and CDR2 FQGNSA. Here the CDR3 reads CASSNTGPQYF. CDR3 nucleotide sequence: TGTGCCAGCAGCAATACAGGTCCCCAGTACTTC.

This clonotype was detected ten times or more. The chain couples TRBV7-6 to TRBJ1-5; tentatively, D is TRBD1 (6 bases). From germline, CDR1 is SGHVS and CDR2 FNYEAQ. With 1 base removed from V and 1 base from J, the gap between germline ends came to 11 bases. The CDR3 sequence is 16 residues long. DNA for the CDR3: TGTGCCAGCAGCTTAGGGACAGTAGGAAGCAATCAGCCCCAGCATTTT. Translated: CASSLGTVGSNQPQHF.

This clonotype showed up many times. The chain joins TRBV30 to TRBJ2-5, with D hard to call. Germline V CDR1 and CDR2: GTSNPN, SVGIG (reference sequence). V was pared by 3 bases and J by 5 bases, with 19 bases between. The CDR3 spans 15 residues. The CDR3 here is CAWSFQVDMWETQYF. CDR3 DNA: TGTGCCTGGAGCTTCCAGGTTGACATGTGGGAGACCCAGTACTTC.

The genes are TRBV7-8 and TRBJ2-5; 10 bases are shared with TRBD2. The CDR3 runs to 15 residues. J lost 5 bases, V lost 5 bases, and 8 bases had no gene match. Germline V lookup: CDR1 SGHVS, CDR2 FQNEAQ. CDR3: CASSLTGTSVETQYF. The CDR3 DNA reads TGTGCCAGCAGCCTTACCGGGACTAGCGTTGAGACCCAGTACTTC.